The sequence of this TCR beta chain was determined in a study of cytomegalovirus exposure and HLA in healthy donors. Study observations and caveats: According to the study, 180 or so TCR beta chains were cytomegalovirus-associated. Later examination showed HLA-associated TCR beta chains had greater clonal expansion than equally common others.

To note about this clone: Its antigen is not identified.

The PCR employed 60 Vbeta primers together with 13 Jbeta primers. Sequenced by immunoSEQ multiplex PCR; TCRdb stores in-frame clones only, minus some. This sample's clone table lists nearly 200,000 clones. The sequence came from a boy younger than 18 in good health and CMV-seronegative. The sequencing input was PBMCs.

DNA of the CDR3: TGTGCCAGCACCCCACCCCGGAGAACCGGGGAGCTGTTTTTT. Amino acids: CASTPPRRTGELFF. J is TRBJ2-2 and V is TRBV13; unclear D gene. Trimming stripped 7 bases from V and 5 bases from J, with 14 bases between. Looked up from germline, CDR1 is PRHDT and CDR2 is FYEKMQ (reference sequence). The CDR3 runs 14 residues.